The 30 T cell receptor beta chains in this list originate from one sample, sequenced in a study of T cells in localized non-small cell lung cancer. Clones were read by immunoSEQ multiplex PCR, and TCRdb kept only the in-frame ones, dropping some. The sample includes under 1,500 clones, 20% to 30% of them seen just once. Sequenced material: normal lung tissue next to the tumor, taken before any cancer treatment. The receptors originated from a woman between 18 and 50 years old with stage III lung adenocarcinoma.

Sample share makes this clone large. The chain joins TRBV9 to TRBJ2-3, with a tentative D call TRBD1 (5 bases). In germline, CDR1 is SGDLS, CDR2 YYNGEE. This CDR3 spans 15 amino acids. Trimming removed 3 bases at V and 2 bases at J, with 13 bases between. The CDR3 region is CASSALRVSTDTQYF. CDR3 DNA sequence: TGTGCCAGCAGCGCCCTCAGGGTCTCCACAGATACGCAGTATTTT.

This clone was seen a handful of times. The CDR3 coding sequence is TGTGCCAGCAGTACAAACAGGGAAACCGGGGAGCTGTTTTTT. It codes for CASSTNRETGELFF. The gene calls are TRBV6-8 and TRBJ2-2; possibly TRBD1 for D (6 bases). CDR1 is MNHGY and CDR2 is SAAAGT in the germline V gene. The CDR3 loop spans 14 amino acids. V was clipped by 5 bases and J by 5 bases, with 12 bases between them.

The genes are TRBV19 and TRBJ2-7, with a tentative D call TRBD1 (6 bases). Germline CDR1 LNHDA, CDR2 SQIVND (reference sequence). The CDR3 has 14 amino acids. Trimming took 5 bases from V and 6 from J, leaving 17 bases between them. Written as DNA, the CDR3 is TGTGCCAGTAGTGTTGACAGGTTCGATCGCGAGCAGTACTTC. It codes for CASSVDRFDREQYF.

By proportion, this clone is medium-sized. The DNA for the CDR3 is TGTGCCAGCGCCGAGCGGATGGGGGATACGCAGTATTTT. This codes for CASAERMGDTQYF. The genes are TRBV6-8 and TRBJ2-3; the D gene is possibly TRBD2 (5 bases). The CDR3 has 13 residues. The germline CDR1 and CDR2 sequences are MNHGY and SAAAGT. V lost 8 bases to trimming and J lost 6 bases, with 15 bases between them.

Within the sample, this clone is medium-sized. V and J are TRBV6-8 and TRBJ2-2; D ambiguous. CDR1 and CDR2 (germline): MNHGY, SAAAGT. Trimming stripped 7 bases from V and 8 bases from J, with 14 bases between. The length of the CDR3 is 13 residues. The CDR3 nucleotides are TGTGCCAGCACCACCGAGTACTTTGGGGAGCTGTTTTTT. This gives the protein CASTTEYFGELFF.

The V and J genes are TRBV18 and TRBJ2-7, with 7 bases aligning to TRBD1. This CDR3 region has 13 residues. The V gene's germline CDR1 is KGHSH and CDR2 LQKENI. Losses at the gene ends were 2 bases for V and 9 bases for J; bases not matched to a gene: 7. In DNA form, the CDR3 reads TGTGCCAGCTCACCAGGCCAGGGGGAATGGCAGTACTTC. It encodes CASSPGQGEWQYF.

The rearrangement links TRBV14 to TRBJ2-1; D remains unclear. This CDR3 spans 13 amino acids. Trimming pared 0 bases from V and 9 bases from J, leaving 9 bases between. Germline CDR1 is SGHDN and CDR2 is FVKESK. CDR3 nucleotide sequence: TGTGCCAGCAGCCAAGAACCAGGTTCTGAGCAGTTCTTC. Translated: CASSQEPGSEQFF.

This clone came up a few times. The genes are TRBV7-1 and TRBJ2-1; D assignment may be TRBD1 or TRBD2 (6 bases each). TRBV7-1 counts as an open reading frame of uncertain function. The CDR3 is 13 residues long. Trimming removed 6 bases from V and 8 bases from J, with 14 bases in between. In DNA form, the CDR3 reads TGTGCCAGCAGGGGACTTCCAGGGGATGAGCAGTTCTTC. Protein: CASRGLPGDEQFF.

This clone counts as medium-sized. V gene TRBV4-1 combines with J gene TRBJ2-3; D may be TRBD2 (6 bases). V lost 0 bases, J lost 2 bases, and 12 bases lay in between. Germline V gene data show CDR1 as MGHRA and CDR2 as YSYEKL. The CDR3 is 16 amino acids. Here the CDR3 reads CASSQDSGGITDTQYF. CDR3 nucleotide sequence: TGCGCCAGCAGCCAAGATTCCGGGGGTATCACAGATACGCAGTATTTT.

This clone has just a few counts. This sequence joins TRBV6-8 and TRBJ1-2, with D perhaps matching TRBD1 (5 bases). The CDR3 is 14 residues long. The V end lost 10 bases, the J end lost 7 bases, and 22 bases lay between the germline ends. Germline assignment: CDR1 MNHGY and CDR2 SAAAGT. CDR3 protein: CATRDDGPSPGYTF. The CDR3 DNA sequence: TGTGCCACCAGGGATGACGGACCTTCCCCTGGCTACACCTTC.

Of note for this clone: At one end, the junction sequence differs from germline, possibly due to a read error. V gene TRBV2 combines with J gene TRBJ1-3; TRBD1 is a possible D gene (5 bases). The CDR3 covers 15 residues. The germline gives CDR1 SNHLY, CDR2 FYNNEI. The CDR3 region is CASSLTANAGNTIYF. CDR3 DNA sequence: TGTGCCAGCAGTTTGACAGCGAACGCTGGAAACACCATATATTTC.

In its sample, this clone ranks as medium-sized. V and J are TRBV9 and TRBJ2-1, with TRBD2 matching over 8 bases. The germline V gene has CDR1 SGDLS and CDR2 YYNGEE. The CDR3 runs to 16 residues. V trimming: 5 bases; J trimming: 4 bases; junction bases outside the gene matches: 11. The CDR3 spells CASSEERAGVYNEQFF. In nucleotides, the CDR3 is TGTGCCAGCAGTGAAGAGCGAGCGGGGGTATACAATGAGCAGTTCTTC.

V is TRBV19 and J is TRBJ2-7; 9 bases map to TRBD2. CDR1 is LNHDA, CDR2 SQIVND, per germline (reference sequence). The CDR3 runs to 15 residues. J was trimmed by 4 bases and V by 3 bases; bases with no gene match: 7. This CDR3 reads CASSIASGALYEQYF. The CDR3 DNA reads TGTGCCAGTAGTATCGCTAGCGGGGCTCTTTACGAGCAGTACTTC.

In DNA, the CDR3 is TGTGCCAGCTCACGGACAGGGGAACGTTCACCCCTCCACTTT. Translated: CASSRTGERSPLHF. This chain uses TRBV18 with TRBJ1-6, with 9 bases identical to TRBD1. The CDR3 runs to 14 residues. V shed 4 bases and J 9 bases; nucleotides not matched to a gene: 4. The germline CDR1 and CDR2 sequences are KGHSH and LQKENI.

Judged by abundance, this clone is medium-sized. The chain is built from TRBV11-3 and TRBJ1-5; TRBD1 aligns across 8 bases. The germline CDR1 and CDR2 sequences are SGHNT and YENEEA. CDR3 size: 15 residues. V dropped 5 bases and J dropped 4; count of bases not matched to a gene: 7. This CDR3 is CASSQVDRGNQPQHF. DNA for the CDR3: TGTGCCAGCAGCCAAGTCGACAGGGGTAATCAGCCCCAGCATTTT.

By frequency in the sample, this clone is medium-sized. The rearrangement joins TRBV11-3 to TRBJ1-1; D unresolved. Per germline, CDR1 SGHNT and CDR2 YENEEA. The length of the CDR3 is 14 residues. The germline V and J ends were trimmed by 0 bases and 3 bases, with 8 bases remaining between them. The CDR3 sequence: CASSLDSSYTEAFF. The CDR3 DNA follows: TGTGCCAGCAGCTTAGATAGTTCGTACACTGAAGCTTTCTTT.

This clone is large within its sample. V is TRBV11-3 and J is TRBJ1-1; maybe TRBD1 (6 bases). The CDR3 is 15 amino acids. The ends were cut back, 5 bases at V and 6 bases at J, with 19 bases in the middle. The germline V gene encodes CDR1 SGHNT and CDR2 YENEEA. CDR3 protein: CASSPQTGWMAEAFF. In nucleotides, the CDR3 is TGTGCCAGCAGCCCCCAGACAGGTTGGATGGCTGAAGCTTTCTTT.

This clone occurred once. This chain joins TRBV18 and TRBJ2-1, with 11 positions matching TRBD1. This CDR3 is 15 amino acids long. In germline, CDR1 is KGHSH, CDR2 LQKENI. V trimming: 4 bases; J trimming: 2 bases; junction bases outside the gene matches: 1. CDR3 region: CASSLGQGAYNEQFF. The CDR3 DNA is TGTGCCAGCTCACTGGGACAGGGGGCCTACAATGAGCAGTTCTTC.

This chain connects TRBV10-3 to TRBJ1-1; the D gene is possibly TRBD1 (6 bases). V lost 1 base and J lost 3, with 9 bases in between. Germline V gene data show CDR1 as ENHRY and CDR2 as SYGVKD. The CDR3 length is 14 residues. The CDR3 nucleotides are TGTGCCATCAGTGAGTTTGAGGGGGACACTGAAGCTTTCTTT. It yields the protein CAISEFEGDTEAFF.

This chain joins TRBV6-8 and TRBJ2-1, with a weak D call TRBD2 (5 bases). The V and J ends lost 5 bases and 3 bases respectively, with 8 bases between them. Germline assignment: CDR1 MNHGY and CDR2 SAAAGT. CDR3 length equals 13 residues. The CDR3 DNA reads as TGTGCCAGCAGTAAAGACTACTACAATGAGCAGTTCTTC. Translating it yields CASSKDYYNEQFF.

This chain links TRBV18 with TRBJ2-5; D not resolved. Germline V gene data show CDR1 as KGHSH and CDR2 as LQKENI. The CDR3 sequence is 14 residues long. Trimming pared 0 bases from V and 5 bases from J, leaving 10 bases between. The CDR3 DNA is TGTGCCAGCTCACCACCGATCAACCGGGAGACCCAGTACTTC. Translated, it gives CASSPPINRETQYF.

The chain employs TRBV5-1 and TRBJ2-2; 7 bases match TRBD2. The CDR3 is 15 amino acids. CDR1 is SGHRS, CDR2 YFSETQ, per germline. V dropped 4 bases and J dropped 2; count of bases not matched to a gene: 5. The CDR3 region has the DNA TGCGCCAGCAGCCCGGGACTACCTAACACCGGGGAGCTGTTTTTT. Protein: CASSPGLPNTGELFF.

The sample holds a few counts of this clone. The gene calls are TRBV29-1 and TRBJ1-1; no reliable D call. This CDR3 region has 13 residues. Looked up from germline, CDR1 is SQVTM and CDR2 is ANQGSEA. The V end was cut by 3 bases, the J end by 5 bases, with 13 bases between. The CDR3 DNA reads TGCAGCGTTGAGATGGGTGGCGGAACTGAAGCTTTCTTT. Translation: CSVEMGGGTEAFF. The full variable domain, rest sourced from reference TRBV29-1 and TRBJ1-1, is SAVISQKPSRDICQRGTSLTIQCQVDSQVTMMFWYRQQPGQSLTLIATANQGSEATYESGFVIDKFPISRPNLTFSTLTVSNMSPEDSSIYLCSVEMGGGTEAFFGQGTRLTVV.

The J gene is TRBJ2-2, the V gene TRBV9; 9 bases align to TRBD1. Germline V CDR1 and CDR2: SGDLS, YYNGEE. The CDR3 has 14 residues. J was trimmed by 5 bases and V by 4 bases; bases with no gene match: 3. The CDR3 DNA is TGTGCCAGCAGCATCGGACAGGGGACCGGGGAGCTGTTTTTT. This gives the protein CASSIGQGTGELFF. The full variable domain, completed using reference TRBV9 and TRBJ2-2, is DSGVTQTPKHLITATGQRVTLRCSPRSGDLSVYWYQQSLDQGLQFLIQYYNGEERAKGNILERFSAQQFPDLHSELNLSSLELGDSALYFCASSIGQGTGELFFGEGSRLTVL.

Sample share makes this clone medium-sized. V usage is TRBV11-3 and J usage is TRBJ2-1; perhaps TRBD2 as D (5 bases). Germline V CDR1 and CDR2: SGHNT, YENEEA. The CDR3 covers 18 residues. Trimming left V 5 bases short and J 0 bases short, with 20 bases between. The CDR3 coding sequence is TGTGCCAGCAGCCCCCGAGGAGGTTGGGGTGGCTCCTACAATGAGCAGTTCTTC. Translation gives CASSPRGGWGGSYNEQFF.

This clone was detected a few times. The chain uses TRBV9 and TRBJ2-3; no clear D. Germline V gene lookup returns CDR1 SGDLS and CDR2 YYNGEE. V was clipped by 3 bases and J by 5 bases, with 13 bases between them. The CDR3 contains 14 residues. The CDR3: CASSAPGTGDTQYF. CDR3 coding DNA: TGTGCCAGCAGCGCGCCCGGAACTGGAGATACGCAGTATTTT.

The gene calls are TRBV30 and TRBJ2-7; 9 bases fit TRBD1. With 0 bases clipped from V and 1 base from J, the junction kept 13 bases outside the gene matches. This CDR3 is built from 18 residues. CDR1 is GTSNPN and CDR2 is SVGIG in the germline V gene (reference sequence). CDR3 region: CAWSVNRGRIYKSYEQYF. The CDR3, as DNA: TGTGCCTGGAGTGTTAACAGGGGGCGAATTTATAAGTCCTACGAGCAGTACTTC.

The CDR3 reads CASSITDRKMNTEAFF. For the CDR3, the DNA is TGTGCCAGTAGTATAACGGACAGAAAAATGAACACTGAAGCTTTCTTT. V and J are TRBV19 and TRBJ1-1; TRBD1 is a possible D gene (6 bases). Germline V gene sequence: CDR1 LNHDA, CDR2 SQIVND (reference sequence). V lost 2 bases to trimming and J lost 0 bases, with 13 bases between them. This CDR3 has 16 residues.

This chain connects TRBV11-3 to TRBJ2-2; weak D call: TRBD1 (6 bases). The V end was cut by 1 base, the J end by 7 bases, with 13 bases between. The CDR3 length is 15 residues. Germline CDR1 SGHNT, CDR2 YENEEA. CDR3 region: CASSLVQGSNGELFF. The CDR3 bases are TGTGCCAGCAGCTTAGTCCAGGGGTCTAACGGGGAGCTGTTTTTT. The full variable domain, completed using reference TRBV11-3 and TRBJ2-2, is EAGVVQSPRYKIIEKKQPVAFWCNPISGHNTLYWYLQNLGQGPELLIRYENEEAVDDSQLPKDRFSAERLKGVDSTLKIQPAELGDSAVYLCASSLVQGSNGELFFGEGSRLTVL.

The rearrangement links TRBV9 to TRBJ2-1; D may be TRBD2 (6 bases). Looked up from germline, CDR1 is SGDLS and CDR2 is YYNGEE. This CDR3 region has 16 residues. Trimming stripped 0 bases from V and 5 bases from J, with 15 bases between. The CDR3 protein is CASSVDPMGGNNEQFF. CDR3 in DNA: TGTGCCAGCAGCGTAGATCCGATGGGGGGTAACAATGAGCAGTTCTTC.